The clone carrying this T cell receptor beta chain was observed once. This specimen comes from a study of cytomegalovirus exposure and HLA in healthy donors. Turning to the study itself: When fewer than 500 donors were genotyped, just over 80% of them were found to fall in the Caucasian-associated ancestry cluster.

PCR primers comprised 60 Vbeta and 13 Jbeta primers. TCRdb's copy holds only in-frame clones and misses some; the assay was immunoSEQ multiplex PCR. The sample shows about 130,000 clones, more than 65% of them seen only once. With 8 bases removed from V and 0 bases from J, the gap between germline ends came to 10 bases. This CDR3 is 13 amino acids long. Germline lookup yields CDR1 LGHNT and CDR2 FRNRAP. The sample was PBMCs. This receptor was taken from a man aged 45-60 years in good health and CMV-seronegative. J is TRBJ1-2 and V is TRBV12-5; D may be TRBD1 (5 bases). In DNA, the CDR3 is TGTGCTAGTACAGGAGAGACTAACTATGGCTACACCTTC. Protein sequence: CASTGETNYGYTF.